This T cell receptor beta chain was obtained from a study of cytomegalovirus exposure and HLA in healthy donors. At the level of the study: Sequencing of 150 million to 200 million T cells in an earlier analysis found 95 million to 120 million unique TCR beta sequences.

Study outcomes and limitations: Cytomegalovirus status was reportedly diagnosed by the classifier with high specificity and sensitivity. Later analysis identified a missense DCLRE1C variant that was linked to TCR beta V- and J-gene trimming.

Only a few counts were recorded for this clone. The antigen remains unidentified. Amplification used 60 Vbeta primers and 13 Jbeta primers. Assay: immunoSEQ multiplex PCR; the TCRdb copy retains only in-frame clones and omits some. The data show almost 200,000 clones, roughly four fifths seen once. The CDR3 covers 14 residues. After removal of 1 base from V and 5 bases from J, the junction contained 3 bases not matched to a gene. In germline, CDR1 is LNHDA, CDR2 SQIVND (reference sequence). The sequencing sample was made of PBMCs. The chain joins TRBV19 to TRBJ2-7, with TRBD2 identical over 9 bases. The receptor was derived from a man aged 25 to 40 in good health and CMV-seronegative. The CDR3 reads CASSIVASGDEQYF. CDR3 sequence (DNA): TGTGCCAGTAGTATAGTGGCTAGCGGGGACGAGCAGTACTTC. Supplemented by reference TRBV19 and TRBJ2-7, the full variable domain reads DGGITQSPKYLFRKEGQNVTLSCEQNLNHDAMYWYRQDPGQGLRLIYYSQIVNDFQKGDIAEGYSVSREKKESFPLTVTSAQKNPTAFYLCASSIVASGDEQYFGPGTRLTVT.